The 31 T cell receptor beta chains in this list originate from one sample, sequenced in a study of blood T cell repertoires in COVID-19. The table came from immunoSEQ multiplex PCR; TCRdb's copy has only in-frame clones and leaves some out. The table has 88,000 or so clones, approximately 83% seen once; the top ten hold around 4.1%. Sequences were obtained from peripheral blood. These receptors originate from a man aged 60 to 75 with acute or convalescent COVID-19.

The chain is built from TRBV7-9 and TRBJ1-1; TRBD1 agrees at 7 bases. There are 18 residues in the CDR3. Germline CDR1 and CDR2: SEHNR and FQNEAQ (reference sequence). V gave up 5 bases and J gave up 2 bases; unmatched junction bases: 17. In DNA, the CDR3 is TGTGCCAGCAGCATAAATCCGACGTGGGGACAGATAAACACTGAAGCTTTCTTT. This gives the protein CASSINPTWGQINTEAFF.

The sample holds one count of this clone. The rearrangement uses TRBV6-2 or TRBV6-3 and TRBJ1-2; tentatively, D is TRBD1 (6 bases). Trimming took 5 bases from V and 4 from J, leaving 17 bases between them. Germline V gene data show CDR1 as MNHEY and CDR2 as SVGEGT. The CDR3 length is 15 residues. The CDR3 protein is CASSPWDGQRYGYTF. CDR3 bases: TGTGCCAGCAGTCCCTGGGATGGACAGCGCTATGGCTACACCTTC.

The J gene is TRBJ2-1, the V gene TRBV12-3 or TRBV12-4, with D possibly matching TRBD1 (6 bases). Deletions cut 5 bases from V and 3 bases from J, with 8 bases between. The CDR3 has 13 residues. Here the CDR3 reads CASSEGVYNEQFF. The CDR3 region has the DNA TGTGCCAGCAGTGAGGGGGTCTACAATGAGCAGTTCTTC.

The chain joins TRBV7-3 to TRBJ1-1; D is unclear. From germline, CDR1 is SGHTA and CDR2 FQGTGA. CDR3 size: 15 residues. V was shortened by 1 base and J by 0 bases, with 9 bases between the two germline ends. The CDR3 coding sequence is TGTGCCAGCAGCTTAAATGGGCCGATGAACACTGAAGCTTTCTTT. Its protein is CASSLNGPMNTEAFF.

This clone occurred a few times. The chain is built from TRBV6-1 and TRBJ1-5; D gene ambiguous. Trimming stripped 3 bases from V and 7 bases from J, with 10 bases between. Germline V gene sequence: CDR1 MNHNS, CDR2 SASEGT. CDR3 size: 13 residues. The CDR3 DNA reads as TGTGCCAGCAGTGATGTGATGCGACAGCCCCAGCATTTT. This encodes CASSDVMRQPQHF.

The rearrangement joins TRBV18 to TRBJ1-1; D possibly corresponds to TRBD1 (5 bases). Trimming pared 6 bases from V and 4 bases from J, leaving 18 bases between. CDR1 is KGHSH and CDR2 is LQKENI in the germline V gene. The CDR3 consists of 15 residues. The CDR3 coding sequence is TGTGCCAGCTCCCCCCAGGGAGGGGCCGGCACTGAAGCTTTCTTT. Translated: CASSPQGGAGTEAFF.

The gene calls are TRBV5-1 and TRBJ2-7, with TRBD2 identical over 11 bases. Germline-derived CDR1 and CDR2 are SGHRS and YFSETQ. Trimming removed 4 bases from V and 3 bases from J; junction bases left unmatched: 3. The CDR3 is made up of 14 amino acids. The CDR3 reads CASSIGTSGYEQYF. Here the CDR3 DNA reads TGCGCCAGCAGCATCGGGACTAGCGGCTACGAGCAGTACTTC.

V and J are TRBV3-1 (or the pseudogene TRBV3-2) and TRBJ2-1; 11 nucleotides line up with TRBD2. Germline CDR1 LGHDT, CDR2 YNNKEL (reference sequence). The junction had 14 bases not matched to a gene; V was cut back by 3 bases and J by 7 bases. CDR3 length: 18 amino acids. CDR3 bases: TGTGCCAGCAGCCATTCCCCTTTAGCGGGGGGGCGGTCGAATGAGCAGTTCTTC. This sequence encodes CASSHSPLAGGRSNEQFF.

The chain couples TRBV19 to TRBJ1-1, with 7 bases identical to TRBD1. V dropped 5 bases and J dropped 10; count of bases not matched to a gene: 16. This CDR3 comprises 15 residues. The germline CDR1 and CDR2 sequences are LNHDA and SQIVND (reference sequence). The CDR3 is CASSLHRDSRTAAFF. As DNA, the CDR3 is TGTGCCAGTAGTTTGCACCGGGACAGTCGTACCGCAGCTTTCTTT.

J is TRBJ1-1 and V is TRBV5-4; D is possibly TRBD1 (5 bases). The CDR3 runs to 13 residues. From germline, CDR1 is SGHNT and CDR2 YYREEE (reference sequence). Deletions cut 0 bases from V and 3 bases from J, with 6 bases between. The CDR3 sequence: CASSLGQYTEAFF. CDR3 coding DNA: TGTGCCAGCAGCTTGGGACAGTACACTGAAGCTTTCTTT.

V gene TRBV30 combines with J gene TRBJ2-2, with D perhaps TRBD1 (6 bases). CDR3 size: 12 residues. CDR1 is GTSNPN, CDR2 SVGIG, per germline (reference sequence). V was clipped by 5 bases and J by 8 bases, with 12 bases between them. In DNA form, the CDR3 reads TGTGCCTGGGATCCCGGGACAGGGGAGCTGTTTTTT. Its protein product is CAWDPGTGELFF.

V gene TRBV30 combines with J gene TRBJ1-5, with D perhaps matching TRBD1 (5 bases). The CDR3 is made up of 13 amino acids. V dropped 1 base and J dropped 6 bases, with 10 bases sitting between them. Germline CDR1 GTSNPN, CDR2 SVGIG (reference sequence). CDR3 nucleotides: TGTGCCTGGAGTGGCAGGGTTGGTCAGCCCCAGCATTTT. Protein: CAWSGRVGQPQHF.

The rearrangement links TRBV11-3 to TRBJ2-1; no firm D call. V lost 0 bases and J 9 bases, leaving 9 bases between the germline ends. From germline, CDR1 is SGHNT and CDR2 YENEEA. The CDR3 is made up of 13 amino acids. CDR3 coding DNA: TGTGCCAGCAGCTTAGATTACCCCAGTGAGCAGTTCTTC. This sequence encodes CASSLDYPSEQFF. Looking up the rest from reference TRBV11-3 and TRBJ2-1 gives the full variable domain: EAGVVQSPRYKIIEKKQPVAFWCNPISGHNTLYWYLQNLGQGPELLIRYENEEAVDDSQLPKDRFSAERLKGVDSTLKIQPAELGDSAVYLCASSLDYPSEQFFGPGTRLTVL.

The V gene is TRBV9, the J gene TRBJ1-2, with D possibly TRBD1 on 5 matching bases. Trimming removed 3 bases from V and 6 bases from J, with 15 bases in between. Germline assignment: CDR1 SGDLS and CDR2 YYNGEE. CDR3 length equals 14 residues. CDR3 in DNA: TGTGCCAGCAGCGGAAGTAAGGGGCCTGATGGCTACACCTTC. Its translation: CASSGSKGPDGYTF.

The chain couples TRBV3-1 (or the pseudogene TRBV3-2) to TRBJ2-7; 11 bases match TRBD2. In germline, CDR1 is LGHDT, CDR2 YNNKEL (reference sequence). After removal of 4 bases from V and 11 bases from J, the junction contained 13 bases not matched to a gene. The CDR3 length is 15 residues. In DNA, the CDR3 is TGTGCCAGCAGCCCCAGACTAGCGGGGATGCCCTCGAAGTACTTC. This translates into CASSPRLAGMPSKYF.

The rearrangement uses TRBV5-6 and TRBJ2-1; 7 nucleotides align to TRBD1. V lost 0 bases, J lost 6 bases, and 3 bases stayed unmatched. Per the germline V gene, CDR1 is SGHDT and CDR2 is YYEEEE. The CDR3 is 14 amino acids. The CDR3 bases are TGTGCCAGCAGCTTGGGGGCAGGGGGCAATGAGCAGTTCTTC. Translated, it gives CASSLGAGGNEQFF.

This sequence joins TRBV4-1 and TRBJ2-1; 10 bases map to TRBD2. Germline trimming cut 4 bases from V and 0 bases from J; bases unmatched to any gene: 6. The CDR3 runs to 17 residues. Germline loops: CDR1 MGHRA, CDR2 YSYEKL. CDR3 sequence reads: CASSRQLAGDSYNEQFF. CDR3 in DNA: TGCGCCAGCAGCCGCCAGCTAGCGGGGGACTCCTACAATGAGCAGTTCTTC.

The chain couples TRBV19 to TRBJ2-1, with 7 bases fitting TRBD2. This CDR3 contains 15 residues. J was trimmed by 2 bases and V by 7 bases; bases with no gene match: 8. Looked up from germline, CDR1 is LNHDA and CDR2 is SQIVND (reference sequence). The CDR3 nucleotides read TGTGCCAGTATGGGCTGGGACTACGCCTACAATGAGCAGTTCTTC. Amino acid sequence: CASMGWDYAYNEQFF.

The chain uses TRBV30 and TRBJ1-2, with 7 bases aligning to TRBD1. J lost 4 bases, V lost 7 bases, and 9 bases had no gene match. Germline loops: CDR1 GTSNPN, CDR2 SVGIG (reference sequence). The CDR3 is made up of 13 amino acids. CDR3 loop: CASTDQGGYGYTF. DNA of the CDR3: TGTGCCTCCACGGACCAGGGGGGCTATGGCTACACCTTC.

This clone has just a few counts. V gene TRBV4-1 combines with J gene TRBJ2-5, with TRBD2 as a possible D gene (6 bases). Looked up from germline, CDR1 is MGHRA and CDR2 is YSYEKL. The germline V and J ends were trimmed by 5 bases and 3 bases, with 13 bases remaining between them. The CDR3 covers 14 residues. The DNA for the CDR3 is TGCGCCAGCAGCGACGCCGGGAGAAAAGAGACCCAGTACTTC. Translation: CASSDAGRKETQYF.

This clone was counted a few times. J is TRBJ1-2 and V is TRBV2; maybe TRBD1 (5 bases). This CDR3 is built from 18 residues. The V end was cut by 4 bases, the J end by 2 bases, with 23 bases between. The germline CDR1 and CDR2 sequences are SNHLY and FYNNEI. DNA of the CDR3: TGTGCCAGCAGTGGCACCAGGGTGAAGGATTCTAGGAACTATGGCTACACCTTC. Residues: CASSGTRVKDSRNYGYTF.

V and J are TRBV2 and TRBJ2-2, with D perhaps matching TRBD1 (5 bases). Per the germline V gene, CDR1 is SNHLY and CDR2 is FYNNEI. This CDR3 contains 12 residues. V was trimmed by 6 bases and J by 7 bases, leaving 9 bases between them. The CDR3 coding sequence is TGTGCCAGCAGGGGGCGGAACGGGGAGCTGTTTTTT. It translates to CASRGRNGELFF. Using reference TRBV2 and TRBJ2-2 for the parts outside the CDR3, the full variable domain is EPEVTQTPSHQVTQMGQEVILRCVPISNHLYFYWYRQILGQKVEFLVSFYNNEISEKSEIFDDQFSVERPDGSNFTLKIRSTKLEDSAMYFCASRGRNGELFFGEGSRLTVL.

The CDR3 sequence: CASSGTGGGNQPQHF. The CDR3 DNA reads as TGTGCCAGCAGCGGGACAGGGGGCGGCAATCAGCCCCAGCATTTT. The genes are TRBV5-5 and TRBJ1-5, with 12 bases lining up with TRBD1. The ends lost 4 bases at V and 2 bases at J; junction bases unmatched: 1. Germline assignment: CDR1 SGHKS and CDR2 YYEKEE (reference sequence). The CDR3 is made up of 15 amino acids.

This clone was seen more than once but under ten times. This rearrangement joins TRBV5-1 to TRBJ2-3, with unresolved D. Between the trimmed V and J ends, which lost 1 base and 2 bases, there was a span of 8 bases. Germline-derived CDR1 and CDR2 are SGHRS and YFSETQ. CDR3 size: 14 residues. The CDR3 spells CASSLSGNTDTQYF. The CDR3 DNA follows: TGCGCCAGCAGCTTGAGTGGCAACACAGATACGCAGTATTTT.

The chain carries TRBV14 and TRBJ2-5; D perhaps matches TRBD1 (5 bases). The ends were cut back, 1 base at V and 3 bases at J, with 6 bases in the middle. This CDR3 region has 13 residues. Germline CDR1 and CDR2: SGHDN and FVKESK. The CDR3 loop is CASSQVQEETQYF. Here the CDR3 DNA reads TGTGCCAGCAGCCAAGTACAGGAAGAGACCCAGTACTTC.

This clone has a single count. This sequence joins TRBV30 and TRBJ2-7; D gene unclear. Germline CDR1 reads GTSNPN; CDR2 reads SVGIG (reference sequence). CDR3 length: 14 amino acids. Trimming pared 0 bases from V and 0 bases from J, leaving 9 bases between. CDR3 sequence reads: CAWSVSMSSYEQYF. CDR3 bases: TGTGCCTGGAGTGTATCGATGAGCTCCTACGAGCAGTACTTC.

The J gene is TRBJ2-2, the V gene TRBV6-5, with a weak D call TRBD2 (6 bases). CDR1 is MNHEY and CDR2 is SVGAGI in the germline V gene. V shed 10 bases and J shed 2 bases, with 11 bases lying between them. The length of the CDR3 is 13 residues. CDR3 sequence: CATRRENTGELFF. In DNA, the CDR3 is TGTGCCACCCGGCGGGAAAACACCGGGGAGCTGTTTTTT.

The chain combines TRBV6-2 or TRBV6-3 with TRBJ1-1; 7 bases align to TRBD1. Germline V gives CDR1 MNHEY, CDR2 SVGEGT. The CDR3 is 19 residues long. V lost 2 bases and J lost 0; bases outside the gene matches: 15. CDR3 nucleotide sequence: TGTGCCAGCAGTTACCCCGGCCCCGGGACAGTCAAATTGAACACTGAAGCTTTCTTT. Protein: CASSYPGPGTVKLNTEAFF.

This chain connects TRBV5-1 to TRBJ2-7, with D tentatively TRBD2 (5 bases). The CDR3 sequence is 14 residues long. V was shortened by 7 bases and J by 0 bases, with 14 bases between the two germline ends. Per germline, CDR1 SGHRS and CDR2 YFSETQ. The CDR3 loop reads CASGEPGSSYEQYF. The CDR3 DNA sequence: TGCGCCAGCGGGGAGCCGGGGAGCTCCTACGAGCAGTACTTC.

The chain carries TRBV5-1 and TRBJ2-2, with 8 bases fitting TRBD1. With V trimmed by 0 bases and J by 1 base, 8 bases remained unmatched. Germline V gene lookup returns CDR1 SGHRS and CDR2 YFSETQ. This CDR3 is 18 amino acids long. The CDR3 DNA reads as TGCGCCAGCAGCTTGGAGGGGACCGGGACAGGGAACACCGGGGAGCTGTTTTTT. This sequence encodes CASSLEGTGTGNTGELFF.

The chain joins TRBV10-3 to TRBJ1-4; 12 positions match TRBD1. The CDR3 extends over 16 amino acids. J gave up 7 bases and V 2 bases, and 5 bases lay outside the gene matches. Germline V gene data show CDR1 as ENHRY and CDR2 as SYGVKD. For the CDR3, the DNA is TGTGCCATCAGTGAGCCAGGGACAGGGGGCCGTGAAAAACTGTTTTTT. This translates into CAISEPGTGGREKLFF.